The 24 T cell receptor beta chains listed next were all sequenced from one sample in a study of post-analysis software for immune sequencing data. No antigens are known for them. Broader study findings: Five or six TRBV segments, TRBV5-6, TRBV5-1 and TRBV20-1 among them, were found more frequent in patients than controls.

The TCR beta cDNA libraries contained unique molecular identifiers. TCRdb reprocessed the PCR reads via MiXCR and lists one record per CDR3 protein. The data contain 700,000 to 800,000 distinct CDR3 sequences, 25% to 30% of them singletons. The sequencing input was blood. These receptors originate from a girl aged 5 to 17 with multiple sclerosis.

This clonotype was seen only a few times. CDR3 loop: CASSFERPPTDTQYF. Written as DNA, the CDR3 is TGCGCCAGCAGCTTCGAGCGGCCCCCGACAGATACGCAGTATTTT. The J gene is TRBJ2-3, the V gene TRBV5-1; TRBD2 is a possible D gene (5 bases). CDR1 is SGHRS, CDR2 YFSETQ, per germline. This CDR3 has 15 residues. V was trimmed by 2 bases and J by 3 bases, leaving 13 bases between them. The full variable domain, its missing parts supplied by reference TRBV5-1 and TRBJ2-3, is KAGVTQTPRYLIKTRGQQVTLSCSPISGHRSVSWYQQTPGQGLQFLFEYFSETQRNKGNFPGRFSGRQFSNSRSEMNVSTLELGDSALYLCASSFERPPTDTQYFGPGTRLTVL.

This chain uses TRBV20-1 with TRBJ1-5, with D maybe TRBD1 (5 bases). This CDR3 contains 15 residues. Trimming pared 3 bases from V and 1 base from J, leaving 13 bases between. Germline V CDR1 and CDR2: DFQATT, SNEGSKA (reference sequence). CDR3 nucleotides: TGCAGTGCTAGGCCGTATGGGGGAAGCAATCAGCCCCAGCATTTT. Its translation: CSARPYGGSNQPQHF.

In this sample, this clonotype turned up a few times. The chain joins TRBV20-1 to TRBJ1-5; D may be TRBD1 (6 bases). The CDR3 runs to 14 residues. The ends were cut back, 3 bases at V and 5 bases at J, with 14 bases in the middle. Germline V CDR1 and CDR2: DFQATT, SNEGSKA (reference sequence). CDR3 residues: CSASERTGHQPQHF. CDR3 DNA sequence: TGCAGTGCTAGTGAACGTACAGGGCATCAGCCCCAGCATTTT.

A remark on this clonotype: The junction does not match germline at one end; this may be a read error. The rearrangement joins TRBV6-2 or TRBV6-3 to TRBJ2-2; D not resolved. The CDR3 has 13 residues. Germline CDR1 is MNHEY and CDR2 is SVGEGT. CDR3 residues: CASSPDPTRELFF. CDR3 bases: TGTGCCAGCAGTCCCGACCCCACCCGGGAGCTGTTTTTT.

The V gene is TRBV5-6, the J gene TRBJ2-7; D perhaps matches TRBD1 (6 bases). Germline CDR1 and CDR2: SGHDT and YYEEEE. Trimming left V 4 bases short and J 5 bases short, with 13 bases between. This CDR3 is built from 13 residues. CDR3 nucleotides: TGTGCCAGCAGCCAACAGGGTGTCAACGAGCAGTACTTC. Amino acids: CASSQQGVNEQYF.

With respect to this clonotype: Its ends do not fully match the called genes, so a read error is possible. J is TRBJ1-5 and V is TRBV28; possibly TRBD1 for D (5 bases). The germline V gene encodes CDR1 MDHEN and CDR2 SYDVKM. This CDR3 contains 13 residues. The CDR3 here is CASISPGNQPRHF. CDR3 DNA: TGTGCCAGCATATCCCCAGGGAATCAGCCCCGGCATTTT.

The V call is TRBV27, the J call TRBJ2-3; D is unresolved. Trimming stripped 2 bases from V and 4 bases from J, with 7 bases between. The CDR3 has 13 amino acids. The germline V gene encodes CDR1 MNHEY and CDR2 SMNVEV (reference sequence). The CDR3 is CASSLHRADTQYF. In DNA, the CDR3 is TGTGCCAGCAGTTTACATCGAGCAGATACGCAGTATTTT.

The chain recombines TRBV7-2 with TRBJ2-3; 8 nucleotides agree with TRBD2. Looked up from germline, CDR1 is SGHTA and CDR2 is FQGNSA. This CDR3 contains 17 residues. V trimming: 2 bases; J trimming: 0 bases; junction bases outside the gene matches: 7. The CDR3 nucleotides read TGTGCCAGCAGCTTATGGGGTAGCGGGGTTAGCACAGATACGCAGTATTTT. This gives the protein CASSLWGSGVSTDTQYF.

The chain uses TRBV4-2 and TRBJ2-1; TRBD1 matches 9 bases. Germline CDR1 and CDR2: LGHNA and YNFKEQ. V shed 1 base and J 7 bases; nucleotides not matched to a gene: 11. The CDR3 has 17 residues. The CDR3, as DNA: TGTGCCAGCAGCCAAGCACCGGACAGGGGAGGGTTGAATGAGCAGTTCTTC. This translates into CASSQAPDRGGLNEQFF.

The gene calls are TRBV20-1 and TRBJ2-5; TRBD1 matches at 7 bases. Per the germline V gene, CDR1 is DFQATT and CDR2 is SNEGSKA (reference sequence). Trimming cost V 0 bases and J 11 bases; bases outside gene matches: 15. The CDR3 is made up of 15 amino acids. The CDR3 spells CSAREPGTVGWEQYF. CDR3 in DNA: TGCAGTGCTAGAGAACCCGGGACAGTCGGGTGGGAGCAGTACTTC.

The chain is built from TRBV29-1 and TRBJ2-1, with D uncertain. Germline values: CDR1 SQVTM, CDR2 ANQGSEA. CDR3 length: 11 residues. V was clipped by 1 base and J by 14 bases, with 12 bases between them. CDR3 sequence (DNA): TGCAGCGTTGAAGCCTCCCTCAGGAAGTTCTTC. Translating gives CSVEASLRKFF.

The gene calls are TRBV20-1 and TRBJ2-3; D possibly corresponds to TRBD2 (5 bases). The V end was cut by 4 bases, the J end by 2 bases, with 16 bases between. This CDR3 is 15 amino acids long. Germline V lookup: CDR1 DFQATT, CDR2 SNEGSKA (reference sequence). Here the CDR3 reads CSATERSYTTDTQYF. The CDR3 nucleotides are TGCAGTGCTACCGAGCGGAGTTATACCACAGATACGCAGTATTTT.

The sample holds a few counts of this clonotype. This chain connects TRBV25-1 to TRBJ1-6; D unclear. Trimming left V 4 bases short and J 8 bases short, with 12 bases between. The CDR3 loop spans 14 amino acids. Germline CDR1 reads MGHDK; CDR2 reads SYGVNS. CDR3 residues: CASSGSTYYSPLHF. The CDR3 DNA reads as TGTGCCAGCAGTGGATCTACGTACTATTCACCCCTCCACTTT.

The V and J genes are TRBV7-9 and TRBJ2-7, with 8 bases that match TRBD2. The CDR3 contains 16 residues. V shed 0 bases, J shed 3 bases, and the junction held 7 bases outside the gene matches. Looked up from germline, CDR1 is SEHNR and CDR2 is FQNEAQ (reference sequence). The CDR3 reads CASSLATGGTLYEQYF. For the CDR3, the DNA is TGTGCCAGCAGCTTAGCGACGGGAGGGACTCTCTACGAGCAGTACTTC.

The chain uses TRBV11-2 and TRBJ2-3, with a possible D match to TRBD2 (6 bases). This CDR3 region has 17 residues. V was clipped by 3 bases and J by 0 bases, with 16 bases between them. CDR1 and CDR2 from the germline V gene are SGHAT and FQNNGV. The CDR3 here is CASSFELWDSSTDTQYF. The CDR3 DNA is TGTGCCAGCAGCTTCGAACTATGGGACTCTAGCACAGATACGCAGTATTTT.

The V and J genes are TRBV28 and TRBJ2-1; D call uncertain. Germline V gives CDR1 MDHEN, CDR2 SYDVKM. The germline V and J ends were trimmed by 10 bases and 8 bases, with 18 bases remaining between them. The CDR3 is 13 residues long. CDR3 amino acids: CATVEVSRHEQFF. CDR3 DNA sequence: TGTGCCACTGTAGAGGTCTCCCGGCATGAGCAGTTCTTC. The variable domain in full, completed from reference TRBV28 and TRBJ2-1, reads DVKVTQSSRYLVKRTGEKVFLECVQDMDHENMFWYRQDPGLGLRLIYFSYDVKMKEKGDIPEGYSVSREKKERFSLILESASTNQTSMYLCATVEVSRHEQFFGPGTRLTVL.

This clonotype was picked up a small number of times. J is TRBJ2-7 and V is TRBV7-2; D gene ambiguous. Per the germline V gene, CDR1 is SGHTA and CDR2 is FQGNSA. V was pared by 1 base and J by 5 bases, with 9 bases between. This CDR3 contains 13 residues. CDR3 sequence (DNA): TGTGCCAGCAGCTTAGGGGCGCCGAACGAGCAGTACTTC. Encoded protein: CASSLGAPNEQYF.

As to this clonotype: At one of its ends the junction is not consistent with the germline gene, which may arise from a read error. The chain joins TRBV6-2 or TRBV6-3 to TRBJ2-7; TRBD2 aligns across 7 bases. This CDR3 contains 12 residues. The germline CDR1 and CDR2 sequences are MNHEY and SVGEGT. The CDR3 DNA reads TGTGCCAGCAGTTACCCTGTGCGGGAGCCGTACTTC. Amino acids: CASSYPVREPYF.

The sample holds a few counts of this clonotype. This chain joins TRBV3-1 and TRBJ2-3; D gene ambiguous. The CDR3 consists of 16 residues. Germline loops: CDR1 LGHDT, CDR2 YNNKEL (reference sequence). V was pared by 2 bases and J by 0 bases, with 12 bases between. CDR3 nucleotides: TGTGCCAGCAGCCAAACCCCGGACCCTAGCACAGATACGCAGTATTTT. It translates to CASSQTPDPSTDTQYF.

This clonotype has a handful of counts. The CDR3 DNA follows: TGTGCCAGCAGTTCCGGACAGGGTCGATTCAATGAGCAGTTCTTC. It codes for CASSSGQGRFNEQFF. The chain recombines TRBV27 with TRBJ2-1; 8 bases align to TRBD1. Germline trimming cut 4 bases from V and 6 bases from J; bases unmatched to any gene: 8. Per the germline V gene, CDR1 is MNHEY and CDR2 is SMNVEV (reference sequence). The CDR3 has 15 amino acids.

This clonotype was recorded at least ten times. This chain links TRBV4-3 with TRBJ2-1, with 11 bases fitting TRBD2. Germline values: CDR1 LGHNA, CDR2 YSLEER. Trimming took 3 bases from V and 4 from J; bases not matched to a gene: 8. The CDR3 loop spans 17 amino acids. The CDR3 bases are TGCGCCAGCAGCCAGGGTCCGGGACTAGCGGCTTACAATGAGCAGTTCTTC. This gives the protein CASSQGPGLAAYNEQFF.

Notes on this clonotype: Compared with germline, one end of the junction differs, possibly owing to a read error. The chain uses TRBV6-5 and TRBJ2-2; 13 bases agree with TRBD2. Germline V gives CDR1 MNHEY, CDR2 SVGAGI. The CDR3 covers 18 residues. CDR3 protein: CASSYPGGLAGVTGELFF. CDR3 coding DNA: TGTGCCAGTAGTTACCCCGGCGGACTAGCGGGAGTCACCGGGGAGCTGTTTTTT.

The rearrangement joins TRBV7-2 to TRBJ2-5; tentative D call: TRBD1 (5 bases). The length of the CDR3 is 13 residues. V was cut by 6 bases and J by 5 bases, with 13 bases left in between. Germline-derived CDR1 and CDR2 are SGHTA and FQGNSA. CDR3 DNA: TGTGCCAGCAGACCCGCAGGGTACGAGACCCAGTACTTC. Amino acid sequence: CASRPAGYETQYF. The full variable domain, completed using reference TRBV7-2 and TRBJ2-5, is GAGVSQSPSNKVTEKGKDVELRCDPISGHTALYWYRQSLGQGLEFLIYFQGNSAPDKSGLPSDRFSAERTGGSVSTLTIQRTQQEDSAVYLCASRPAGYETQYFGPGTRLLVL.

V usage is TRBV28 and J usage is TRBJ2-4; D possibly corresponds to TRBD1 (5 bases). Between the trimmed V and J ends, which lost 3 bases and 3 bases, there was a span of 9 bases. Germline V lookup: CDR1 MDHEN, CDR2 SYDVKM. The CDR3 loop spans 14 amino acids. CDR3: CASSFREGKNIQYF. For the CDR3, the DNA is TGTGCCAGCAGTTTCAGGGAAGGCAAAAACATTCAGTACTTC.